The sequence of this T cell receptor beta chain was determined in a study of T-cell reconstitution after alpha-beta-depleted transplantation in children. Unique molecular identifiers tagged the TCRbeta library. TCRdb re-analysed the PCR reads in MiXCR, keeping a single row per CDR3 protein. The data contain some 290,000 distinct CDR3 sequences, around 20% of them singletons. V lost 4 bases to trimming and J lost 0 bases, with 8 bases between them. The length of the CDR3 is 14 residues. Germline V gene sequence: CDR1 SGHDT, CDR2 YYEEEE. The material sequenced was PBMCs, mostly from graft donor cells, taken 180 days after TCRalphabeta/CD19-depleted stem cell transplant. The J gene is TRBJ1-3, the V gene TRBV5-6; no reliable D call. This TCR was recovered from a male patient between 10 and 17 years old who had a stem cell transplant for acute lymphoblastic leukemia, so the T cells may come from the graft donor. The CDR3 DNA sequence: TGTGCCAGCAGCATGACGAACTCTGGAAACACCATATATTTT. Encoded protein: CASSMTNSGNTIYF.